The present entry profiles one T cell receptor (beta chain) with its context. The antigen it recognizes is unknown. There are no base qualities to consult, and no much larger clone falls within one base. The data derive from a study of T cell responses to AZD1222 COVID-19 vaccine (dated by TCRdb to the early 2020s). Notes on the research overall: A total of roughly 240 trial participants underwent TCR sequencing, of whom roughly 210 received two doses of AZD1222 and approximately 25 received two doses of the MenACWY control vaccine. Trial participants were enrolled by age into subgroups of 18-55, 56-69 and 70-plus years, and around 140, 26 and 57 TCR-sequenced participants, respectively, were included in these subgroups.

CDR1 and CDR2 (LNHDA, SQIVND) derive from the germline V gene (reference sequence). Its CDR3 holds 14 amino acids, cysteine through phenylalanine. The retained sequence is limited to the CDR3, 42 bases, with the frame set at the first base. V loses 7 bases of germline sequence and J loses 4 bases, and the interval between the two ends is 16 bases. The CDR3 regions of human TCRbeta chains were analyzed by immunosequencing. The authors processed their data as follows. TCRs in the repertoires were compared against a reference library of SARS-CoV-2-specific TCRs that had been generated with the MIRA antigen-specificity platform. Breadth meant the fraction of unique TCRs that were SARS-CoV-2-associated, whereas depth meant the fraction of total T cells that were SARS-CoV-2-associated. Using the MIRA data, each spike-specific TCR was assigned both to the spike region to which the TCR was reactive and to a CD4 or CD8 class. Log10-transformed breadth and depth values were compared by one-way ANOVA with Sidak's multiple comparisons tests. TCRdb took this table from immuneACCESS and kept in-frame rearrangements with V and J called. Such tables lack part of the clones; where checked against another copy, unresolved V genes explain under half of the gap, and the rest is unexplained. The V and J calls and clone size are taken from that table; D and trimming were inferred from the DNA. This sample lists 150,000 to 200,000 clones; just over 90% were detected once. Clones ranked in the top ten supply approximately 1.6% of the sample.

Findings and caveats that apply to the study as a whole: Reportedly, close to half of the unique spike-specific TCRs recognized epitopes lying outside the regions that are mutated in the B.1.351 and B.1.1.7 variants. In the small 56-69-year group, the increase in depth fell short of significance, most likely because of low power. Conclusions about previously exposed vaccinees were limited because only a handful of AZD1222 recipients were SARS-CoV-2 seropositive at baseline. The vaccine-associated CD4 TCRs covered the entire spike protein, and the dominant responses fell in regions 160-218 and 743-854. Because no day 14 peak-response samples were available, the repertoires could be characterized only after the peak T cell response. Participants were mostly white British and included more females than males, and it was suggested by the authors that clonal diversity may have been underestimated. Spike-specific TCR breadth and depth rose significantly after two AZD1222 doses compared with day 0 and with MenACWY recipients.

The sample's time point label is to be understood as: about 28 days (+/-7) after the second vaccine dose. Because spike-specific TCR depth and breadth did not differ between the two schedules, AZD1222 recipients who got a second dose at roughly 4 weeks were pooled with those who got a second dose at roughly 12 weeks. The vaccinee samples were drawn from two UK trials, COV001 and COV002, one of which was a single-blind randomized controlled phase 2/3 trial testing AZD1222 (ChAdOx1 nCoV-19) in healthy adults. For TCRbeta chain sequencing, PBMC samples from trial participants were taken at day 0 and at day 28 after the second dose.

Recombination connected TRBV19 to TRBJ1-2; matching of 6 bases hints at TRBD1 as the D gene. This TCR was recovered from an adult who received the AZD1222 COVID-19 vaccine. The sequencing used peripheral blood, collected 28 days after the second AZD1222 dose. The CDR3 protein is CASTPGGSGYGYTF. DNA sequence: TGTGCCAGTACCCCCGGGGGCAGTGGCTATGGCTACACCTTC.